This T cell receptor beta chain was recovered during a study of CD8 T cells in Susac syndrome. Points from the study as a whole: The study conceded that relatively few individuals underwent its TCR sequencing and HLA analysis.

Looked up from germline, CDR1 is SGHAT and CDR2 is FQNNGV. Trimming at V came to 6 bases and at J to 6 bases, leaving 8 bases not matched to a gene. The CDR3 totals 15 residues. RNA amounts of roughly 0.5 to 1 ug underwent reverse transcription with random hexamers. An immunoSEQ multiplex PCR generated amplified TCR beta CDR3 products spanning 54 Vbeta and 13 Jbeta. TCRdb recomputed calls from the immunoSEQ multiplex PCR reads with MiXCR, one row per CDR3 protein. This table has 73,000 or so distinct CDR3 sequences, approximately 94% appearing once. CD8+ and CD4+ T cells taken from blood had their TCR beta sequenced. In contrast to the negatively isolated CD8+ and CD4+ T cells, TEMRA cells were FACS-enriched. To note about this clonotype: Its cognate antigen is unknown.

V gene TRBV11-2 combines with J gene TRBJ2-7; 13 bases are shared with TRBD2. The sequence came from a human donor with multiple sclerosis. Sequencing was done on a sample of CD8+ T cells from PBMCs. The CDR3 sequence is CASSLWTSGSGEQYF. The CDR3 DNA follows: TGTGCCAGCAGTTTATGGACTAGCGGGAGCGGCGAGCAGTACTTC. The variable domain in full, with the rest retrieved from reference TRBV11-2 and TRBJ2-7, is EAGVAQSPRYKIIEKRQSVAFWCNPISGHATLYWYQQILGQGPKLLIQFQNNGVVDDSQLPKDRFSAERLKGVDSTLKIQPAKLEDSAVYLCASSLWTSGSGEQYFGPGTRLTVT.